The 20 T cell receptor beta chains below all came from one sample that was sequenced in a study of blood T cells in healthy people across ages. A second roughly 7 to 12 cycle PCR used barcoded and J-beta primers. TCRdb independently ran MiXCR on the 5' RACE reads; one entry per CDR3 protein. The table lists about 830,000 distinct CDR3 sequences, around 68% of them singletons. The sequenced sample consisted of blood. These receptors were collected from a man aged 25-45 years in good health.

This chain joins TRBV20-1 and TRBJ1-1; D remains unclear. There are 14 residues in the CDR3. Germline lookup yields CDR1 DFQATT and CDR2 SNEGSKA (reference sequence). V lost 2 bases and J 0 bases, leaving 10 bases between the germline ends. As DNA, the CDR3 is TGCAGTGCTAGAAGGTTGGGTGTGAACACTGAAGCTTTCTTT. Translated: CSARRLGVNTEAFF.

The chain recombines TRBV9 with TRBJ2-7, with no clear D. The V and J ends lost 4 bases and 4 bases respectively, with 12 bases between them. Germline CDR1 and CDR2: SGDLS and YYNGEE. This CDR3 has 13 residues. CDR3 nucleotide sequence: TGTGCCAGCAGCCCCCGCAGTGTATACGAGCAGTACTTC. Translated: CASSPRSVYEQYF.

The CDR3: CASSPGGVGEQYF. For the CDR3, the DNA is TGTGCCAGCAGCCCCGGGGGGGTAGGGGAGCAGTACTTC. This rearrangement joins TRBV28 to TRBJ2-7, with TRBD2 identical over 8 bases. CDR1 is MDHEN, CDR2 SYDVKM, per germline. The CDR3 extends over 13 amino acids. The V segment lost 6 bases and the J segment 7 bases; nucleotides outside the gene matches: 8. Variable domain in full (rest from reference TRBV28 and TRBJ2-7): DVKVTQSSRYLVKRTGEKVFLECVQDMDHENMFWYRQDPGLGLRLIYFSYDVKMKEKGDIPEGYSVSREKKERFSLILESASTNQTSMYLCASSPGGVGEQYFGPGTRLTVT.

This chain uses TRBV7-3 with TRBJ1-2, with TRBD1 matching 9 bases. In germline, CDR1 is SGHTA, CDR2 FQGTGA. The CDR3 is 15 amino acids. The V segment lost 3 bases and the J segment 0 bases; nucleotides outside the gene matches: 2. This CDR3 reads CASSFRTGANYGYTF. CDR3 coding DNA: TGTGCCAGCAGCTTTCGGACAGGGGCTAACTATGGCTACACCTTC.

Only one count was recorded for this clonotype. The V call is TRBV20-1, the J call TRBJ2-7; 9 positions match TRBD1. The junction had 10 bases not matched to a gene; V was cut back by 0 bases and J by 7 bases. This CDR3 spans 15 amino acids. Germline V gene sequence: CDR1 DFQATT, CDR2 SNEGSKA (reference sequence). DNA for the CDR3: TGCAGTGCTAGAGAGGAGAGGACAGGGGCGAGAGAGCAGTACTTC. It is translated as CSAREERTGAREQYF.

The genes are TRBV5-5 and TRBJ2-7, with D unclear. CDR1 and CDR2 (germline): SGHKS, YYEKEE (reference sequence). The CDR3 loop spans 15 amino acids. V shed 5 bases and J shed 4 bases, with 19 bases lying between them. DNA for the CDR3: TGTGCCAGCAGGATCTCCGGGTTGGTAGCTTACGAGCAGTACTTC. It specifies CASRISGLVAYEQYF.

The V gene is TRBV20-1, the J gene TRBJ2-1; possibly TRBD2 for D (6 bases). V was trimmed by 5 bases and J by 9 bases, leaving 11 bases between them. The CDR3 extends over 11 amino acids. Germline CDR1 and CDR2: DFQATT and SNEGSKA (reference sequence). The CDR3 nucleotides are TGCAGTGCTTTGGCCGGGAGTGAGCAGTTCTTC. It yields the protein CSALAGSEQFF.

The sample holds a few counts of this clonotype. The V and J genes are TRBV6-2 or TRBV6-3 and TRBJ2-7; 9 bases are a match to TRBD1. Germline CDR1 reads MNHEY; CDR2 reads SVGEGT. This CDR3 region has 13 residues. The V gene end was trimmed by 6 bases and the J gene end by 3 bases; junction bases not matched to a gene: 3. CDR3 bases: TGTGCCAGCAGGCCGACAGGGGGCTACGAGCAGTACTTC. Translation: CASRPTGGYEQYF.

V usage is TRBV5-1 and J usage is TRBJ1-2; D remains unclear. Germline values: CDR1 SGHRS, CDR2 YFSETQ. The CDR3 is 13 amino acids. The V end was cut by 4 bases, the J end by 3 bases, with 10 bases between. The CDR3: CASSVLADYGYTF. CDR3 bases: TGCGCCAGCAGCGTGTTGGCAGACTATGGCTACACCTTC.

The rearrangement links TRBV7-2 to TRBJ1-2, with D uncertain. The CDR3 is 13 residues long. Deletions cut 1 base from V and 8 bases from J, with 11 bases between. Germline V lookup: CDR1 SGHTA, CDR2 FQGNSA. CDR3 sequence (DNA): TGTGCCAGCAGCTTAGACACCTTGGTCGGCTACACCTTC. Protein sequence: CASSLDTLVGYTF.

The chain employs TRBV6-2 or TRBV6-3 and TRBJ2-3, with TRBD1 matching 7 bases. This CDR3 is 14 amino acids long. Germline CDR1 MNHEY, CDR2 SVGEGT. V was pared by 5 bases and J by 3 bases, with 5 bases of the junction left unmatched. The CDR3 bases are TGTGCCAGCAGTCGGGACAGTCTTACAGATACGCAGTATTTT. It is translated as CASSRDSLTDTQYF.

The gene calls are TRBV20-1 and TRBJ2-4; D possibly corresponds to TRBD2 (6 bases). The CDR3 has 15 residues. Germline V gene data show CDR1 as DFQATT and CDR2 as SNEGSKA (reference sequence). The V gene lost 6 bases and the J gene lost 0 bases, with 15 bases spanning the gap. DNA for the CDR3: TGCAGTGCACCATTAGCGGACTTAGCCAAAAACATTCAGTACTTC. Its protein product is CSAPLADLAKNIQYF.

The V call is TRBV29-1, the J call TRBJ2-2, with unresolved D. V lost 6 bases and J 3 bases, leaving 8 bases between the germline ends. CDR1 and CDR2 from the germline V gene are SQVTM and ANQGSEA. The CDR3 totals 12 residues. As DNA, the CDR3 is TGCAGCGTAGAAACCGACACCGGGGAGCTGTTTTTT. It encodes CSVETDTGELFF.

In nucleotides, the CDR3 is TGCGCCAGCAGCGTGGCTGCCGGTGACGAGCAGTACTTC. It codes for CASSVAAGDEQYF. The chain couples TRBV5-1 to TRBJ2-1; D is uncertain. The DNA end lines up better with TRBJ2-7; the J call may be wrong. Germline-derived CDR1 and CDR2 are SGHRS and YFSETQ. CDR3 length equals 13 residues.

The chain has TRBV12-3 or TRBV12-4 and TRBJ2-3, with D tentatively TRBD2 (6 bases). CDR3 length: 13 residues. The V gene lost 4 bases and the J gene lost 5 bases, with 10 bases spanning the gap. CDR3: CASSSQGGDTQYF. DNA of the CDR3: TGTGCCAGCAGTTCCCAGGGAGGAGATACGCAGTATTTT.

This rearrangement joins TRBV15 to TRBJ2-1, with 8 bases fitting TRBD1. Trimming at V came to 0 bases and at J to 7 bases, leaving 8 bases not matched to a gene. CDR1 and CDR2 (germline): LNHNV, YYDKDF (reference sequence). The CDR3 runs to 16 residues. The CDR3 DNA reads TGTGCCACCAGCAGAGAGTCGGAGACAGGGGCAAATGAGCAGTTCTTC. Residues: CATSRESETGANEQFF.

This clonotype appeared a single time. The rearrangement joins TRBV5-6 to TRBJ2-7; D is unclear. Trimming removed 4 bases at V and 2 bases at J, with 22 bases between. The germline CDR1 and CDR2 sequences are SGHDT and YYEEEE. The CDR3 loop spans 17 amino acids. Written as DNA, the CDR3 is TGTGCCAGCAGCCCGGCCCCTGGTACCCTGAATACCTACGAGCAGTACTTC. Residues: CASSPAPGTLNTYEQYF.

V is TRBV4-2 and J is TRBJ1-5; D remains unclear. The V end lost 1 base, the J end lost 1 base, and 14 bases lay between the germline ends. Germline values: CDR1 LGHNA, CDR2 YNFKEQ. The length of the CDR3 is 17 residues. The CDR3 region is CASSQVSVISSNQPQHF. In DNA, the CDR3 is TGTGCCAGCAGCCAAGTCAGCGTAATCTCGAGCAATCAGCCCCAGCATTTT.

The chain is built from TRBV20-1 and TRBJ1-2; D uncertain. The V end lost 6 bases, the J end lost 6 bases, and 17 bases lay between the germline ends. There are 13 residues in the CDR3. Germline-derived CDR1 and CDR2 are DFQATT and SNEGSKA (reference sequence). CDR3 nucleotide sequence: TGCAGTGCCCTGAATGAAAGAGCGAATGGCTACACCTTC. This encodes CSALNERANGYTF.

This clonotype appeared a single time. The chain combines TRBV2 with TRBJ2-4, with D perhaps assigned TRBD1 or TRBD2 (5 bases each). The J call may be mistaken, given a closer DNA end match to TRBJ2-7. The CDR3 covers 13 residues. The germline CDR1 and CDR2 sequences are SNHLY and FYNNEI. The CDR3 nucleotides read TGTGCCAGCAGGGTGAGGGACGCCTACGAGCAGTACTTC. Translating gives CASRVRDAYEQYF.